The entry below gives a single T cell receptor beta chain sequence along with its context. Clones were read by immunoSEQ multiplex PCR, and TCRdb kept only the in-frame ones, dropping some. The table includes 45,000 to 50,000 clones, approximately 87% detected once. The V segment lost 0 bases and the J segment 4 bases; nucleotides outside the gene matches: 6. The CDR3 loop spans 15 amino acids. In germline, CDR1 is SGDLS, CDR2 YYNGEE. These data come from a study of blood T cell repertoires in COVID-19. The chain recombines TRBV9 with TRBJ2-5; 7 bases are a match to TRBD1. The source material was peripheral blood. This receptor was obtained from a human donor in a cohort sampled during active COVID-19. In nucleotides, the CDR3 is TGTGCCAGCAGCGTAGGTCGCAGGGGGTTAGAGACCCAGTACTTC. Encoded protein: CASSVGRRGLETQYF. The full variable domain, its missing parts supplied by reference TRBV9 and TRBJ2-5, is DSGVTQTPKHLITATGQRVTLRCSPRSGDLSVYWYQQSLDQGLQFLIQYYNGEERAKGNILERFSAQQFPDLHSELNLSSLELGDSALYFCASSVGRRGLETQYFGPGTRLLVL.